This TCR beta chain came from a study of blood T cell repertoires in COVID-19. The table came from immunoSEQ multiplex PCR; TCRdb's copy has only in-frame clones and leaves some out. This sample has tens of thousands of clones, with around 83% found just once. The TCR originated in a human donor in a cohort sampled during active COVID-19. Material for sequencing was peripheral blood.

CDR3 amino acids: CASSQQGLGVGELFF. In nucleotides, the CDR3 is TGTGCCAGCAGCCAACAGGGACTAGGGGTCGGGGAGCTGTTTTTT. The V and J genes are TRBV11-3 and TRBJ2-2, with 8 bases lining up with TRBD2. The ends lost 5 bases at V and 7 bases at J; junction bases unmatched: 9. The length of the CDR3 is 15 residues. Germline CDR1 is SGHNT and CDR2 is YENEEA. The entire variable domain, with the rest obtained from reference TRBV11-3 and TRBJ2-2, is as follows: EAGVVQSPRYKIIEKKQPVAFWCNPISGHNTLYWYLQNLGQGPELLIRYENEEAVDDSQLPKDRFSAERLKGVDSTLKIQPAELGDSAVYLCASSQQGLGVGELFFGEGSRLTVL.